The sequence of this TCR beta chain was determined in a study of cytomegalovirus exposure and HLA in healthy donors (dated by TCRdb to about 2017). Concerning the study at large: According to an earlier analysis of several hundred of the donors, about 179 million T cells yielded some 110 million unique TCR beta sequences and 276 Gb of sequence data. An early release that covered several hundred HLA-typed donors contained 300 to 350 gigabases of sequencing data and tens of millions of unique TCR sequences. Of the roughly 400 genotyped donors, approximately 80% fell in the genetic ancestry cluster associated with self-reported Caucasian donors. The study was designed to test whether signatures of past pathogen exposure could be identified by cataloging public T cell receptors. Using immunosequencing, the study profiled T cell repertoires from 550 to 750 subjects and related those repertoires to cytomegalovirus serostatus. Besides the first cohort of around 670 subjects, a separate validation cohort made up of over 100 different subjects was used. The study combined high-throughput TCR immunosequencing, statistical association of individual TCRs with disease status, and machine learning to predict cytomegalovirus infection status. To study patterns of TCR occurrence, a later analysis re-analyzed previously published TCR beta repertoires from just over 650 donors and added high-resolution HLA genotyping. In the later analysis, no new phenotypic data were used to find candidate immune exposures; instead, reliance was placed on TCR beta sequences and their occurrence across donors. An earlier analysis of some 500 of the donors used high-throughput TCR beta sequencing to judge whether each TCR beta V gene segment behaved as functional or pseudogenic. Alongside the repertoire data, information on donor age, sex, ethnicity and CMV serostatus was compiled. Genome-wide SNP genotypes for about 60% of the 666 donors were used in a later genetic analysis, which treated that subset as a discovery cohort. Every discovery cohort repertoire had been produced on one sequencing platform. Both class I and class II loci were covered by HLA typing, at four-digit resolution. Typing coverage varied by locus: roughly 620-640 donors for A, B, C, DRB1 and DQB1; under 550 for DQA1; about 600 for DPA1; approximately 490 for DPB1. Roughly 5 DR-DQ haplotypes were treated as single units for association and clustering because of strong linkage in the cohort. Among several hundred genotyped donors of the cohort, an average of around 250,000 unique TCR beta nucleotide sequences was sequenced per donor, of which approximately 19% were non-productive. The investigation overall reported the following: In a later analysis, the rate of TCR association differed among HLA loci, with DRB1 alleles having the most associated TCRs and HLA-C alleles having the fewest. The only immune exposure information available for the cohort was CMV serostatus. In an earlier analysis of around 600 of the donors, most TCR beta V segments appeared in productive rearrangements about 87% or about 30% of the time, broadly matching IMGT annotations. An association between a missense DCLRE1C variant and V-gene and J-gene trimming of TCR beta chains was found in a later genetic analysis and replicated in an independent cohort. Most TCR sequences were observed very rarely across donors, whereas some public TCRs were present in many individuals. According to the authors, the approach could potentially be generalized to other disease states and immunological phenotypes. Strong co-occurrence of HLA alleles, especially DR and DQ, made assigning TCR associations to individual alleles difficult. Compared with the 666-donor mean, donors in an Asian-associated ancestry cluster had fewer N-insertions in productive TCRs, according to a later genetic analysis. Correlated functional status among segregating V segments might be attributable to linkage disequilibrium, but an unknown experimental factor could not be ruled out. The study gave a list of 150 to 200 TCR beta chains associated with cytomegalovirus. Compared with equally common non-associated chains, HLA-associated TCR beta chains in a later analysis were more clonally expanded and had lower generation probabilities. Cytomegalovirus status was reported to be diagnosed by the classifier with high specificity and sensitivity in both the original and validation cohorts. A further reported finding was that TCR beta sequences accurately predicted the HLA-A and HLA-B alleles for most subjects in the first cohort. In vitro tests confirmed that a few of the cytomegalovirus-associated TCR beta chains recognize cytomegalovirus antigens. In a later analysis, several top co-occurrence clusters were reported to appear linked to parvovirus B19, influenza, CMV and Epstein-Barr virus. The presence/absence analyses assumed that sequencing depth was roughly uniform across donors, and that assumption may not be true. The earlier analysis of nearly 600 of the donors excluded roughly 17 rarely observed V segments, including chromosome 9 orphons, because counts were too low. A cluster of highly shared sequence variants was judged likely to represent a technical artifact of the sequencing pipeline. The cohort was sequenced for TCR beta chains only, and without alpha or paired-chain data the features that could be detected were limited. In a later analysis, more than 15,000 TCR beta sequences were associated with specific HLA alleles at a false discovery rate of 0.05. According to a later analysis, most CMV-associated TCR beta chains appeared to be HLA-restricted, and the HLA associations seemed to be driven largely by CMV exposure. Because HLA typing was missing for some donors at each locus, association tests included only the typed subset.

Receptors were amplified or captured by the immunoSEQ multiplex PCR assay. The multiplex PCR relied on a mix of 60 forward primers for TCR Vbeta segments and 13 reverse primers for TCR Jbeta segments. A multiplex PCR assay on genomic DNA amplified the CDR3 region of rearranged TCR beta genes. On the Illumina HiSeq System, the amplified TCR beta libraries were sequenced as 87-base-pair reads. In the source study's methods: In a later analysis, roughly 80 million unique TCR beta chains were counted across the 650 to 700 repertoires, and roughly 10 million of these chains were shared by at least two donors. Raw reads were error-corrected and collapsed into unique sequences by a nearest-neighbor algorithm in which closely related sequences were merged to remove PCR and sequencing errors. V, D and J gene segments were assigned by aligning CDR3 sequences to IMGT reference sequences. For a sequence to be retained, a match of at least six nucleotides was required to both a V gene segment and a J gene segment. A rearrangement counted as productive if the CDR3 had no stop codons and remained in frame with V and J, and every other rearrangement counted as non-productive. Following IMGT convention, CDR3 was defined as the stretch from the second conserved V-encoded cysteine to the conserved J-encoded phenylalanine. The earlier analysis of 500 to 750 of the donors excluded any sequence lacking an unambiguous match to a single V gene segment. In an earlier analysis of 587 of the donors, a V segment was called functional when productive rearrangements were above 56.7%, and segregating when the standard deviation between donors exceeded 5%. A statistical classification framework was developed to diagnose cytomegalovirus status using the catalog of TCR beta chain sequences. A later analysis assigned V and J genes by comparing TCR nucleotide sequences with IMGT/GENE-DB human TR gene sequences. In a later analysis, CDR3 sequences and most-parsimonious VDJ recombination scenarios were assigned using the TCRdist pipeline. In a later analysis, every TCR beta chain was defined by the combination of its CDR3 amino acid sequence and its V-gene family, and reads without a unique V-gene family were dropped. A later analysis removed 550 to 700 highly shared, low-generation-probability nucleotide sequences to deal with suspected cross-contamination and a sequencing artifact. In a later analysis, a clonal expansion index was calculated for each public chain from normalized within-repertoire ranks of inferred template counts. A later analysis computed generation probabilities with a VDJ recombination model fitted to out-of-frame rearrangements, and checked the results against IGoR. In a later analysis, hypergeometric tests were used to score TCR-TCR, TCR-HLA and TCR-CMV co-occurrence, with a repertoire-size bias correction applied to TCR pairs. To estimate false discovery rates, a later analysis permuted the HLA or CMV assignments 20 times. In a later analysis, co-occurring TCRs were grouped using DBSCAN, with TCRdist sequence similarity added in when clustering inside HLA-allele-positive subsets. Repertoires with fewer than 30,000 or more than 120,000 public chains, plus five repertoires with anomalous nucleotide sharing, were excluded from co-occurrence clustering. The table comes from immuneACCESS by way of TCRdb, which keeps in-frame sequences with V and J called. Part of the clones is missing from these tables; in studies checked, under half for an unresolved V gene and the rest for unknown reasons. D and trimming come from the DNA, and the V and J calls and clone size come from that table. Present in this sample are roughly 110,000 clones, 65% to 90% of which were seen just once. About 1.6% of the sample is in the top ten clones.

Comment on this clone: Which antigen it targets is not known. Per-nucleotide qualities are absent, and no much larger clonotype sits a single base away.

In total, about 650 healthy bone marrow donors made up the cohort. All cohort members were sampled while nominally healthy, although unrecorded immune exposures were likely present. The donor was CMV seronegative and was included in the group of about 350 seronegative cohort members. A peripheral blood sample was collected from each donor, and TCR beta sequencing was performed on peripheral blood mononuclear cells. Genomic DNA extraction from the blood cell samples was performed with the Qiagen DNeasy Blood Extraction Kit. Source material: PBMCs. The source of this sequence is a man in his forties or fifties in good health and CMV-seronegative.

The DNA is as follows: TGCGCCAGCAGCTTTAATAGACTCGGGACAGGGATTAGTAATGAGCAGTTCTTC. The resulting protein is CASSFNRLGTGISNEQFF. Recombination linked TRBV5-1 to TRBJ2-1, with TRBD1 identical over 9 junction bases. The germline V gene encodes CDR1 SGHRS and CDR2 YFSETQ. V lost 2 bases and J lost 7 bases, and the count of bases not matched to a germline gene is 16. The CDR3, cysteine through phenylalanine, is 18 amino acids long. Of all the DNA, just the CDR3 is kept, 54 bases in frame from base 1.